The 17 T cell receptor beta chains reported below all come from one sample, sequenced in a study of PD-1 blockade in classical Hodgkin lymphoma. The assay was immunoSEQ multiplex PCR, and TCRdb's table has in-frame clones only and misses some. The table includes around 2,000 clones, 70% to 75% detected once. Time point given: newly diagnosed, previously untreated cHL patient sample. Thawed PBMCs were the source of CD8+ T cells, obtained through magnetic negative selection. The specimen was CD8+ T cells from blood. These receptor sequences come from a human donor with classical Hodgkin lymphoma.

This clone has more than one count but fewer than ten. V usage is TRBV5-1 and J usage is TRBJ2-7, with a tentative D call TRBD2 (6 bases). This CDR3 has 14 amino acids. The V end was cut by 3 bases, the J end by 4 bases, with 14 bases between. Germline V CDR1 and CDR2: SGHRS, YFSETQ. In nucleotides, the CDR3 is TGCGCCAGCAGCTCTCCAGGGACTGAGTACGAGCAGTACTTC. This encodes CASSSPGTEYEQYF.

This clone appeared a few times. V and J are TRBV5-1 and TRBJ1-1; possibly TRBD1 for D (6 bases). The CDR3 consists of 15 residues. Germline CDR1 and CDR2: SGHRS and YFSETQ. Trimming pared 0 bases from V and 1 base from J, leaving 10 bases between. The CDR3 sequence is CASSLEGQPNTEAFF. CDR3 sequence (DNA): TGCGCCAGCAGCTTGGAGGGACAACCGAACACTGAAGCTTTCTTT.

The V and J genes are TRBV29-1 and TRBJ2-1; 10 bases agree with TRBD2. CDR1 is SQVTM and CDR2 is ANQGSEA in the germline V gene. The length of the CDR3 is 14 residues. J was trimmed by 5 bases and V by 4 bases; bases with no gene match: 5. CDR3 in amino acids: CSVVEGLANNEQFF. CDR3 sequence (DNA): TGCAGCGTTGTTGAGGGACTAGCGAACAATGAGCAGTTCTTC.

J is TRBJ2-7 and V is TRBV5-1, with 9 bases matching TRBD2. Germline V CDR1 and CDR2: SGHRS, YFSETQ. The CDR3 has 18 residues. J gave up 5 bases and V 0 bases, and 15 bases lay outside the gene matches. CDR3 bases: TGCGCCAGCAGCTTGGTAGGTTATTTAGCGGGAGAAGGTCACGAGCAGTACTTC. Its translation: CASSLVGYLAGEGHEQYF.

This clone was recorded once. The chain uses TRBV19 and TRBJ1-1, with D perhaps TRBD1 (5 bases). The V gene lost 0 bases and the J gene lost 1 base, with 9 bases spanning the gap. The CDR3 sequence is 15 residues long. The germline gives CDR1 LNHDA, CDR2 SQIVND (reference sequence). The CDR3 nucleotides are TGTGCCAGTAGTATAGATACCGGGACGAACACTGAAGCTTTCTTT. This codes for CASSIDTGTNTEAFF.

The sample holds one count of this clone. The gene calls are TRBV27 and TRBJ2-3; 8 bases are shared with TRBD2. The trim removed 6 bases at V and 4 bases at J, leaving 6 bases unmatched. Germline V gene data show CDR1 as MNHEY and CDR2 as SMNVEV (reference sequence). The CDR3 has 14 amino acids. CDR3 region: CASRSGSRADTQYF. In DNA, the CDR3 is TGTGCCAGCAGGAGCGGGAGTAGGGCAGATACGCAGTATTTT.

The J gene is TRBJ2-5, the V gene TRBV2; 14 positions agree with TRBD2. V shed 5 bases, J shed 1 base, and the junction held 6 bases outside the gene matches. Germline CDR1 reads SNHLY; CDR2 reads FYNNEI. CDR3 length equals 17 residues. In DNA form, the CDR3 reads TGTGCCAGCAGTAGACTAGCGGGAGGGACCCTCCAAGAGACCCAGTACTTC. Amino acid sequence: CASSRLAGGTLQETQYF.

V and J are TRBV2 and TRBJ2-3; 7 nucleotides agree with TRBD2. The CDR3 sequence is 14 residues long. Trimming took 6 bases from V and 0 from J; bases not matched to a gene: 3. Germline V gives CDR1 SNHLY, CDR2 FYNNEI. The CDR3 loop reads CASRGRVSTDTQYF. CDR3 sequence (DNA): TGTGCCAGCAGAGGGAGGGTAAGCACAGATACGCAGTATTTT.

The chain employs TRBV6-1 and TRBJ2-1; 7 nucleotides align to TRBD2. The CDR3 has 15 residues. Trimming took 4 bases from V and 4 from J; bases not matched to a gene: 7. Germline V gives CDR1 MNHNS, CDR2 SASEGT. CDR3 amino acids: CASSAGLEEYNEQFF. CDR3 coding DNA: TGTGCCAGCAGTGCCGGACTAGAGGAGTACAATGAGCAGTTCTTC.

This clone is termed large. CDR3: CASSIMSSYEQYF. The CDR3 DNA reads TGTGCCAGCAGTATTATGTCCTCCTACGAGCAGTACTTC. The rearrangement links TRBV6-5 to TRBJ2-7, with D unclear. The germline V gene encodes CDR1 MNHEY and CDR2 SVGAGI. This CDR3 spans 13 amino acids. V lost 5 bases to trimming and J lost 0 bases, with 8 bases between them.

This chain links TRBV7-3 with TRBJ1-1; D is unresolved. Trimming shortened V by 5 bases and J by 3 bases, and 10 bases separated the two germline ends. CDR3 length: 13 amino acids. Germline V CDR1 and CDR2: SGHTA, FQGTGA. In DNA form, the CDR3 reads TGTGCCAGCAGCGTACACATACACACTGAAGCTTTCTTT. Its translation is CASSVHIHTEAFF.

This clone was observed once. The chain links TRBV11-1 to TRBJ2-7, with 9 nucleotides matching TRBD1. This CDR3 is 15 amino acids long. With V trimmed by 3 bases and J by 3 bases, 6 bases remained unmatched. CDR1 is SGHAT and CDR2 is FQDESV in the germline V gene (reference sequence). The CDR3 coding sequence is TGTGCCAGCAGCTTCGGGACAGGGATCGGCTACGAGCAGTACTTC. This translates into CASSFGTGIGYEQYF.

The chain links TRBV5-1 to TRBJ2-1; D is perhaps TRBD2 (5 bases). Trimming cost V 0 bases and J 8 bases, with 12 bases left between them. This CDR3 region has 14 residues. Germline loops: CDR1 SGHRS, CDR2 YFSETQ. The CDR3 bases are TGCGCCAGCAGCTTGGGTTCGGTCGGGGATGAGCAGTTCTTC. Translating gives CASSLGSVGDEQFF.

The chain combines TRBV2 with TRBJ1-1; a possible D gene is TRBD1 (6 bases). CDR3 length: 14 amino acids. Between the trimmed V and J ends, which lost 3 bases and 5 bases, there was a span of 13 bases. Germline V gene sequence: CDR1 SNHLY, CDR2 FYNNEI. CDR3 in amino acids: CASSETGAVTEAFF. CDR3 DNA: TGTGCCAGCAGTGAGACAGGAGCGGTTACTGAAGCTTTCTTT. Together with reference TRBV2 and TRBJ1-1, the CDR3 gives the full variable domain: EPEVTQTPSHQVTQMGQEVILRCVPISNHLYFYWYRQILGQKVEFLVSFYNNEISEKSEIFDDQFSVERPDGSNFTLKIRSTKLEDSAMYFCASSETGAVTEAFFGQGTRLTVV.

This clone was observed a few times. The J gene is TRBJ2-3, the V gene TRBV5-5; TRBD2 agrees at 8 bases. Germline-derived CDR1 and CDR2 are SGHKS and YYEKEE (reference sequence). Trimming removed 5 bases from V and 5 bases from J; junction bases left unmatched: 10. The CDR3 is made up of 15 amino acids. The CDR3 sequence is CASRFVGTSRDTQYF. DNA for the CDR3: TGTGCCAGCAGGTTCGTAGGGACTAGTAGAGATACGCAGTATTTT.

About this clone itself: Relative to the germline gene, one junction end is altered; a read error may explain this. The chain links TRBV6-1 to TRBJ1-2; D is unclear. CDR1 MNHNS and CDR2 SASEGT come from the germline V gene. This CDR3 has 13 amino acids. The CDR3 DNA sequence: TGTGCCGTGGACCCTCTTGAGAACTATGGCTACGCCTTC. Protein product: CAVDPLENYGYAF.

The sample holds a few counts of this clone. This chain uses TRBV2 with TRBJ1-2; 9 bases match TRBD1. CDR3 length: 17 residues. The J segment lost 7 bases and the V segment lost 6 bases, leaving 18 bases of the junction unmatched. Germline V gene lookup returns CDR1 SNHLY and CDR2 FYNNEI. CDR3 DNA: TGTGCCAGCAGCGCGGAGGGACAGGGAAAGGGATTTAGTGGCTACACCTTC. Translated, it gives CASSAEGQGKGFSGYTF.